A selection of T cell receptor beta chains follows, all from one sample in a study of identical twins. TCRdb redid the calling of the 5' RACE reads with MiXCR, one entry per CDR3 protein. The sample lists roughly 240,000 distinct CDR3 sequences; around 7% were seen once. The sample was also reused in another study, on yellow fever vaccine responses in identical twins.

Source material: memory (CD45RO+) T cells sorted from blood. The receptors derive from a woman between 18 and 30 years old in good health. The CDR3 runs from the conserved cysteine through the conserved F or W. D genes are given only for firm matches. Where a row states a size, it is once, few, many or the class of an expanded clone; other rows omit it.

J: TRBJ2-3
V: TRBV11-2
size: -
D: TRBD2
CDR3: CASSLDPGGANTQYF
DNA: TGTGCCAGCAGCTTAGATCCCGGGGGGGCGAATACGCAGTATTTT

J: TRBJ2-5
V: TRBV7-9
size: few
D: TRBD2
CDR3: CASSFPGTTQETQYF
DNA: TGTGCCAGCAGCTTCCCAGGGACTACCCAAGAGACCCAGTACTTC

J: TRBJ2-1
V: TRBV6-5
size: few
D: TRBD2
CDR3: CASSYRTSTDEQFF
DNA: TGTGCCAGCAGTTATCGGACTAGCACGGATGAGCAGTTCTTC

J: TRBJ2-1
V: TRBV7-9
size: few
D: -
CDR3: CASAWRQYNEQFF
DNA: TGTGCCAGCGCCTGGAGACAGTACAATGAGCAGTTCTTC

J: TRBJ2-1
V: TRBV5-6
size: few
D: TRBD1
CDR3: CASSLARGPRGDEQFF
DNA: TGTGCCAGCAGCCTGGCCAGGGGGCCCCGTGGGGATGAGCAGTTCTTC

J: TRBJ2-7
V: TRBV5-5
size: many
D: TRBD1
CDR3: CASSPGQGSSYEQYF
DNA: TGTGCCAGCAGCCCGGGACAGGGCAGCTCCTACGAGCAGTACTTC

J: TRBJ2-1
V: TRBV7-2
size: few
D: -
CDR3: CASSLALARHEQFF
DNA: TGTGCCAGCAGCTTAGCCCTTGCCCGGCATGAGCAGTTCTTC

J: TRBJ1-2
V: TRBV5-1
size: many
D: -
CDR3: CASSLVSEMGGYTF
DNA: TGCGCCAGCAGCTTGGTTTCAGAAATGGGGGGCTACACCTTC

J: TRBJ1-2
V: TRBV6-1
size: -
D: TRBD1
CDR3: CASSDQGAHGYTF
DNA: TGTGCCAGCAGTGATCAGGGGGCTCATGGCTACACCTTC

J: TRBJ2-1
V: TRBV29-1
size: many
D: TRBD2
CDR3: CSVWASGSINEQFF
DNA: TGCAGCGTTTGGGCTAGCGGGAGTATAAATGAGCAGTTCTTC

J: TRBJ2-1
V: TRBV5-1
size: many
D: -
CDR3: CASSLANYNEQFF
DNA: TGCGCCAGCAGCTTGGCAAACTACAATGAGCAGTTCTTC

J: TRBJ1-5
V: TRBV5-8
size: few
D: -
CDR3: CASSPRDRRLGQPQHF
DNA: TGTGCCAGCAGCCCGCGCGACAGGAGGCTGGGTCAGCCCCAGCATTTT

J: TRBJ2-1
V: TRBV10-3
size: -
D: -
CDR3: CAISDSVSYNEQFF
DNA: TGTGCCATCAGTGATAGCGTCTCCTACAATGAGCAGTTCTTC

J: TRBJ2-4
V: TRBV6-1
size: -
D: -
CDR3: CASSVPPGQEDIQYF
DNA: TGTGCCAGCAGTGTCCCCCCCGGGCAGGAGGACATTCAGTACTTC

J: TRBJ2-1
V: TRBV11-3
size: many
D: -
CDR3: CASSHGPGEQFF
DNA: TGTGCCAGCAGCCACGGACCGGGTGAGCAGTTCTTC

J: TRBJ1-1
V: TRBV10-3
size: many
D: -
CDR3: CAISTQGNRMNTEAFF
DNA: TGTGCCATCAGCACTCAGGGAAACCGCATGAACACTGAAGCTTTCTTT

J: TRBJ2-7
V: TRBV29-1
size: -
D: -
CDR3: CSAGRLRRGRGEEQYF
DNA: TGCAGCGCGGGTCGGCTTCGTAGGGGTCGGGGAGAGGAGCAGTACTTC

J: TRBJ2-5
V: TRBV19
size: few
D: -
CDR3: CASYSGKRASQETQYF
DNA: TGTGCCAGTTACTCCGGCAAGCGGGCGAGCCAAGAGACCCAGTACTTC

J: TRBJ1-2
V: TRBV7-8
size: many
D: -
CDR3: CASSLAAAYYGYTF
DNA: TGTGCCAGCAGCTTAGCGGCAGCTTACTATGGCTACACCTTC

J: TRBJ2-1
V: TRBV7-9
size: many
D: TRBD1
CDR3: CASSSRDRVYNEQFF
DNA: TGTGCCAGCAGCTCCCGGGACAGGGTATACAATGAGCAGTTCTTC

J: TRBJ2-1
V: TRBV3-1
size: many
D: TRBD2
CDR3: CASSQGTSEVPYNEQFF
DNA: TGTGCCAGCAGCCAAGGAACTAGCGAGGTTCCTTACAATGAGCAGTTCTTC

J: TRBJ2-2
V: TRBV20-1
size: few
D: TRBD2
CDR3: CSALLAGVGTGELFF
DNA: TGCAGTGCCCTCCTAGCGGGAGTAGGAACCGGGGAGCTGTTTTTT

J: TRBJ2-1
V: TRBV14
size: few
D: TRBD1
CDR3: CASSLVMDRADEQFF
DNA: TGTGCCAGCAGTTTAGTAATGGACAGGGCGGATGAGCAGTTCTTC

J: TRBJ2-2
V: TRBV7-8
size: many
D: -
CDR3: CASSLMAENTGELFF
DNA: TGTGCCAGCAGCTTAATGGCGGAGAACACCGGGGAGCTGTTTTTT

J: TRBJ1-1
V: TRBV7-2
size: many
D: -
CDR3: CASSFRFGGGTEAFF
DNA: TGTGCCAGCAGCTTCCGCTTTGGTGGAGGCACTGAAGCTTTCTTT

J: TRBJ2-1
V: TRBV5-6
size: -
D: -
CDR3: CASSDRRGGTYNEQFF
DNA: TGTGCCAGCAGCGACCGCAGGGGGGGCACATACAATGAGCAGTTCTTC

J: TRBJ1-1
V: TRBV7-8
size: many
D: -
CDR3: CASSPGGRETEAFF
DNA: TGTGCCAGCAGCCCGGGGGGGAGGGAAACTGAAGCTTTCTTT

J: TRBJ2-1
V: TRBV7-8
size: many
D: -
CDR3: CASSSRTGGVNEQFF
DNA: TGTGCCAGCAGCTCTCGGACCGGAGGAGTCAATGAGCAGTTCTTC

J: TRBJ1-2
V: TRBV12-3/TRBV12-4
size: many
D: TRBD1
CDR3: CASSFGTAYGYTF
DNA: TGTGCCAGCAGTTTCGGGACAGCGTATGGCTACACCTTC

J: TRBJ2-7
V: TRBV19
size: few
D: TRBD2
CDR3: CASSQTSGYEQYF
DNA: TGTGCCAGTAGCCAGACTAGCGGCTACGAGCAGTACTTC

J: TRBJ1-2
V: TRBV10-3
size: few
D: -
CDR3: CAISNDKTYGYTF
DNA: TGTGCCATCAGTAACGACAAGACTTATGGCTACACCTTC

J: TRBJ2-1
V: TRBV29-1
size: few
D: TRBD2
CDR3: CSVGETSGAVEQFF
DNA: TGCAGCGTTGGTGAGACTAGCGGGGCCGTCGAGCAGTTCTTC

J: TRBJ1-5
V: TRBV10-3
size: few
D: TRBD1
CDR3: CAISESGGQGAQPQHF
DNA: TGTGCCATCAGTGAGTCGGGCGGACAGGGGGCTCAGCCCCAGCATTTT

J: TRBJ2-5
V: TRBV19
size: few
D: -
CDR3: CASRDPAALQETQYF
DNA: TGTGCCAGTAGGGACCCTGCGGCCCTCCAAGAGACCCAGTACTTC

J: TRBJ2-1
V: TRBV20-1
size: many
D: TRBD1
CDR3: CSASRGGGEQFF
DNA: TGCAGTGCTAGTAGAGGGGGCGGTGAGCAGTTCTTC

J: TRBJ1-1
V: TRBV6-1
size: -
D: TRBD1
CDR3: CASSVSGTGIIGEAFF
DNA: TGTGCCAGCAGTGTATCCGGGACAGGGATTATCGGTGAAGCTTTCTTT

J: TRBJ1-4
V: TRBV7-2
size: many
D: -
CDR3: CASSLREGNEKLFF
DNA: TGTGCCAGCAGCCTAAGGGAGGGGAATGAAAAACTGTTTTTT

J: TRBJ1-5
V: TRBV2
size: -
D: -
CDR3: CASSEGLIQPQHF
DNA: TGTGCCAGCAGTGAAGGGCTTATACAGCCCCAGCATTTT

J: TRBJ1-3
V: TRBV10-1
size: -
D: TRBD1
CDR3: CASTGPGTGDTIYF
DNA: TGCGCCAGCACCGGTCCCGGGACAGGGGACACCATATATTTT

J: TRBJ2-4
V: TRBV6-1
size: few
D: TRBD1
CDR3: CASGGQEDIQYF
DNA: TGTGCCAGCGGGGGACAGGAGGACATTCAGTACTTC

J: TRBJ2-1
V: TRBV20-1
size: many
D: -
CDR3: CSARGLGNEQFF
DNA: TGCAGTGCTAGGGGCTTAGGGAATGAGCAGTTCTTC

J: TRBJ2-2
V: TRBV18
size: few
D: TRBD1
CDR3: CASSPYLRDRGPGELFF
DNA: TGTGCCAGCTCACCTTACCTCCGGGACAGGGGACCCGGGGAGCTGTTTTTT

J: TRBJ1-2
V: TRBV20-1
size: few
D: -
CDR3: CSARGFQDGYTF
DNA: TGCAGTGCTAGAGGTTTTCAAGATGGCTACACCTTC

J: TRBJ1-1
V: TRBV7-8
size: many
D: -
CDR3: CASSPREGGGWTEAFF
DNA: TGTGCCAGCAGCCCCCGCGAAGGGGGAGGTTGGACTGAAGCTTTCTTT

J: TRBJ2-1
V: TRBV4-1
size: -
D: TRBD2
CDR3: CASSQQGLAGSSYNEQFF
DNA: TGCGCCAGCAGCCAACAGGGTCTAGCGGGGAGCTCCTACAATGAGCAGTTCTTC

J: TRBJ2-3
V: TRBV6-4
size: few
D: -
CDR3: CASSEGGASDTQYF
DNA: TGTGCCAGCAGTGAAGGGGGGGCCTCAGATACGCAGTATTTT

J: TRBJ2-6
V: TRBV18
size: few
D: -
CDR3: CASSLHNSGANVLTF
DNA: TGTGCCAGCTCCCTACACAACTCTGGGGCCAACGTCCTGACTTTC

J: TRBJ1-3
V: TRBV12-3/TRBV12-4
size: -
D: -
CDR3: CASRTPLSGNTIYF
DNA: TGTGCCAGCAGGACCCCCCTCTCTGGAAACACCATATATTTT

J: TRBJ2-4
V: TRBV3-1
size: -
D: -
CDR3: CATSPPGPGKNIQYF
DNA: TGTGCCACCAGCCCCCCGGGACCGGGAAAAAACATTCAGTACTTC

J: TRBJ2-7
V: TRBV5-1
size: many
D: -
CDR3: CASSPTGTRFYEQYF
DNA: TGCGCCAGCAGCCCTACCGGGACACGATTCTACGAGCAGTACTTC

J: TRBJ2-5
V: TRBV5-6
size: -
D: -
CDR3: CASSPTGLGPRLETQYF
DNA: TGTGCCAGCAGCCCGACAGGATTGGGCCCCCGATTAGAGACCCAGTACTTC

J: TRBJ1-5
V: TRBV4-1
size: many
D: -
CDR3: CASSQNSNQPQHF
DNA: TGCGCCAGCAGCCAAAATAGCAATCAGCCCCAGCATTTT

J: TRBJ2-1
V: TRBV29-1
size: many
D: -
CDR3: CSGVGNVYNEQFF
DNA: TGCAGCGGGGTGGGTAACGTATACAATGAGCAGTTCTTC

J: TRBJ1-4
V: TRBV15
size: few
D: -
CDR3: CATSRDGENEKLFF
DNA: TGTGCCACCAGCAGAGATGGGGAAAATGAAAAACTGTTTTTT

J: TRBJ2-7
V: TRBV3-1
size: many
D: -
CDR3: CASSPRQVYYEQYF
DNA: TGTGCCAGCAGCCCACGACAGGTCTACTACGAGCAGTACTTC

J: TRBJ2-5
V: TRBV7-8
size: many
D: -
CDR3: CASSHYHGAGETQYF
DNA: TGTGCCAGCAGTCATTATCACGGGGCTGGGGAGACCCAGTACTTC

J: TRBJ1-5
V: TRBV20-1
size: -
D: -
CDR3: CSARRVSSNQPQHF
DNA: TGCAGTGCTAGAAGGGTTTCGAGCAATCAGCCCCAGCATTTT

J: TRBJ2-1
V: TRBV20-1
size: -
D: -
CDR3: CSARTLTSDEQFF
DNA: TGCAGTGCCCGGACCCTGACTAGTGATGAGCAGTTCTTC

J: TRBJ2-5
V: TRBV18
size: -
D: -
CDR3: CASSPASLAVRETQYF
DNA: TGTGCCAGCTCACCAGCGAGCTTAGCAGTTCGAGAGACCCAGTACTTC

J: TRBJ2-5
V: TRBV5-5
size: few
D: TRBD2
CDR3: CASSLLTSGNQETQYF
DNA: TGTGCCAGCAGCTTGTTAACTAGCGGTAACCAAGAGACCCAGTACTTC